This entry lists 12 T cell receptor beta chains sequenced from one sample in a study of T cell responses to AZD1222 COVID-19 vaccine. Assay: immunoSEQ multiplex PCR; the TCRdb copy retains only in-frame clones and omits some. This repertoire shows roughly 55,000 clones, approximately 88% found once; its top ten account for less than 2%. Sequenced material: peripheral blood, taken on day 0 of AZD1222 vaccination. These receptors were collected from an adult in good health.

This rearrangement joins TRBV18 to TRBJ1-5, with D possibly TRBD1 on 6 matching bases. From germline, CDR1 is KGHSH and CDR2 LQKENI. CDR3 length: 14 amino acids. Trimming cost V 5 bases and J 0 bases, with 8 bases left between them. The CDR3 bases are TGTGCCAGCTCAGGACAGAATAGCAATCAGCCCCAGCATTTT. Protein product: CASSGQNSNQPQHF.

CDR3 DNA: TGTGCCACCAGTAAGGGAGACCCTAGCACAGATACGCAGTATTTT. This encodes CATSKGDPSTDTQYF. The chain uses TRBV24-1 and TRBJ2-3, with a weak D call TRBD2 (5 bases). Per the germline V gene, CDR1 is KGHDR and CDR2 is SFDVKD. Trimming removed 6 bases at V and 0 bases at J, with 12 bases between. CDR3 length: 15 residues.

This clone appeared once. V usage is TRBV12-3 or TRBV12-4 and J usage is TRBJ1-2; D is unclear. V lost 3 bases, J lost 8 bases, and 13 bases lay in between. The CDR3 is made up of 13 amino acids. The CDR3 reads CASSFRQAGGYTF. The CDR3, as DNA: TGTGCCAGCAGTTTTCGGCAGGCTGGCGGCTACACCTTC.

The chain combines TRBV24-1 with TRBJ2-1; D remains unclear. Germline CDR1 and CDR2: KGHDR and SFDVKD. The V gene lost 1 base and the J gene lost 11 bases, with 8 bases spanning the gap. CDR3 length equals 12 residues. For the CDR3, the DNA is TGTGCCACCAGTGATTTCCCCGGACAGCAGTTCTTC. It yields the protein CATSDFPGQQFF.

This clone is a singleton in its sample. The J gene is TRBJ1-6, the V gene TRBV18, with a possible D match to TRBD1 (6 bases). The germline V gene encodes CDR1 KGHSH and CDR2 LQKENI. V was trimmed by 5 bases and J by 6 bases, leaving 26 bases between them. The CDR3 is 19 amino acids. The CDR3 DNA follows: TGTGCCAGCTCAGAACACCGGGTGGGGGGCCTTTCATCTAATTCACCCCTCCACTTT. Translated: CASSEHRVGGLSSNSPLHF. The variable domain in full, completed from reference TRBV18 and TRBJ1-6, reads NAGVMQNPRHLVRRRGQEARLRCSPMKGHSHVYWYRQLPEEGLKFMVYLQKENIIDESGMPKERFSAEFPKEGPSILRIQQVVRGDSAAYFCASSEHRVGGLSSNSPLHFGNGTRLTVT.

This chain joins TRBV3-1 (or the pseudogene TRBV3-2) and TRBJ2-3; 10 bases are a match to TRBD2. The CDR3 has 17 amino acids. J gave up 3 bases and V 1 base, and 7 bases lay outside the gene matches. The V gene's germline CDR1 is LGHDT and CDR2 YNNKEL (reference sequence). The CDR3 coding sequence is TGTGCCAGCAGCCAAGTTCTAGCGGGAGCTGGGACAGATACGCAGTATTTT. Residues: CASSQVLAGAGTDTQYF.

This clone was counted a single time. V gene TRBV20-1 combines with J gene TRBJ1-5, with a possible D match to TRBD1 (6 bases). Trimming left V 3 bases short and J 3 bases short, with 18 bases between. Germline CDR1 and CDR2: DFQATT and SNEGSKA (reference sequence). CDR3 length: 16 amino acids. The CDR3 coding sequence is TGCAGTGCTAGTTCACCGGGACAAGTTTTCAATCAGCCCCAGCATTTT. This codes for CSASSPGQVFNQPQHF.

This sequence joins TRBV6-5 and TRBJ2-2; unclear D gene. CDR1 and CDR2 (germline): MNHEY, SVGAGI. The V and J ends lost 3 bases and 5 bases respectively, with 16 bases between them. This CDR3 spans 16 amino acids. CDR3 residues: CASSYQETIWTGELFF. The CDR3, as DNA: TGTGCCAGCAGTTATCAGGAGACGATATGGACCGGGGAGCTGTTTTTT.

The chain employs TRBV9 and TRBJ2-7, with D maybe TRBD2 (6 bases). Germline lookup yields CDR1 SGDLS and CDR2 YYNGEE. Trimming cost V 0 bases and J 1 base, with 14 bases left between them. The CDR3 extends over 16 amino acids. The DNA of the CDR3 is TGTGCCAGCAGCGTAGATGTAGCGGCCCAGTCCTACGAGCAGTACTTC. This translates into CASSVDVAAQSYEQYF.

This sequence joins TRBV5-4 and TRBJ2-1; D call uncertain. Trimming pared 0 bases from V and 0 bases from J, leaving 10 bases between. Germline assignment: CDR1 SGHNT and CDR2 YYREEE (reference sequence). The CDR3 is made up of 16 amino acids. DNA for the CDR3: TGTGCCAGCAGCTTGGCCGTCTTGAGCTCCTACAATGAGCAGTTCTTC. Residues: CASSLAVLSSYNEQFF.

The chain recombines TRBV9 with TRBJ2-6, with D hard to call. Trimming took off 0 bases at V and 4 bases at J, with 5 bases between the two ends. The CDR3 has 14 amino acids. Per germline, CDR1 SGDLS and CDR2 YYNGEE. The CDR3 nucleotides are TGTGCCAGCAGCGTAGAGTCCGGGGCCAACGTCCTGACTTTC. This sequence encodes CASSVESGANVLTF.

V usage is TRBV29-1 and J usage is TRBJ1-3; perhaps TRBD1 as D (6 bases). Germline V gene sequence: CDR1 SQVTM, CDR2 ANQGSEA. V lost 2 bases and J 8 bases, leaving 13 bases between the germline ends. The CDR3 sequence is 13 residues long. The CDR3 DNA reads as TGCAGCGTTGAAAAACCAGGGGAGTACACCATATATTTT. It encodes CSVEKPGEYTIYF.